Shown below are 14 T cell receptor beta chains from a single sample sequenced in a study of CD8 T cells in Susac syndrome. Reverse transcription of about 0.45 to 1 ug RNA was carried out with random hexamers. TCRdb called the immunoSEQ multiplex PCR reads again in MiXCR, with one record for every CDR3 protein. The repertoire consists of 300,000 to 350,000 distinct CDR3 sequences, with roughly 94% occurring once and the leading ten covering less than 0.08%. Sequencing used CD4+ T cells from PBMCs. These receptor sequences come from a human donor with multiple sclerosis.

V and J are TRBV27 and TRBJ2-7, with D maybe TRBD1 (6 bases). In germline, CDR1 is MNHEY, CDR2 SMNVEV (reference sequence). The length of the CDR3 is 11 residues. Trimming removed 9 bases from V and 3 bases from J, with 9 bases in between. The CDR3 coding sequence is TGTGCCAGAAGGGACATCTACGAGCAGTACTTC. Its translation is CARRDIYEQYF.

This sequence joins TRBV7-8 and TRBJ2-5; 7 bases map to TRBD1. With 5 bases clipped from V and 3 bases from J, the junction kept 9 bases outside the gene matches. This CDR3 is built from 15 residues. CDR1 and CDR2 from the germline V gene are SGHVS and FQNEAQ. The CDR3 DNA reads TGTGCCAGCAGCACCTCGGGACAGCTGAAAGAGACCCAGTACTTC. This translates into CASSTSGQLKETQYF.

The rearrangement uses TRBV5-1 and TRBJ1-1, with no clear D. Per the germline V gene, CDR1 is SGHRS and CDR2 is YFSETQ. Trimming shortened V by 4 bases and J by 0 bases, and 10 bases separated the two germline ends. The CDR3 extends over 14 amino acids. The DNA of the CDR3 is TGCGCCAGCAGCATACAAACAGTGAACACTGAAGCTTTCTTT. It encodes CASSIQTVNTEAFF.

This chain connects TRBV20-1 to TRBJ1-3, with D possibly matching TRBD1 (6 bases). The CDR3 covers 12 residues. V dropped 4 bases and J dropped 3 bases, with 7 bases sitting between them. Germline V gene lookup returns CDR1 DFQATT and CDR2 SNEGSKA (reference sequence). CDR3 residues: CSANRVGNTIYF. The CDR3 DNA reads as TGCAGTGCTAACAGGGTTGGAAACACCATATATTTT.

The chain couples TRBV5-1 to TRBJ2-7; 13 bases agree with TRBD2. Germline V gene data show CDR1 as SGHRS and CDR2 as YFSETQ. The CDR3 is 17 amino acids. Germline trimming cut 0 bases from V and 3 bases from J; bases unmatched to any gene: 6. Written as DNA, the CDR3 is TGCGCCAGCAGCTTGGGGACTAGCGGGAGTAGGGACTACGAGCAGTACTTC. Protein: CASSLGTSGSRDYEQYF.

The chain links TRBV7-3 to TRBJ1-1, with D possibly matching TRBD1 (5 bases). V lost 6 bases and J 1 base, leaving 12 bases between the germline ends. Germline CDR1 is SGHTA and CDR2 is FQGTGA. CDR3 length: 14 amino acids. CDR3 coding DNA: TGTGCCAGCAGGCTAGACAGTACGAACACTGAAGCTTTCTTT. Its protein product is CASRLDSTNTEAFF.

In DNA, the CDR3 is TGTGCCAGCTCACCATCTCAGGGGGCGTCGGCTGAAGCTTTCTTT. It is translated as CASSPSQGASAEAFF. The J gene is TRBJ1-1, the V gene TRBV18, with TRBD1 matching over 8 bases. The J segment lost 6 bases and the V segment lost 2 bases, leaving 8 bases of the junction unmatched. Germline CDR1 and CDR2: KGHSH and LQKENI. The CDR3 spans 15 residues.

This sequence joins TRBV3-1 and TRBJ2-7; D ambiguous. Trimming removed 6 bases at V and 3 bases at J, with 18 bases between. This CDR3 is 15 amino acids long. From germline, CDR1 is LGHDT and CDR2 YNNKEL (reference sequence). The CDR3 coding sequence is TGTGCCAGCAGTCCAAGTTGGCAGCAAGTCTACGAGCAGTACTTC. Translating it yields CASSPSWQQVYEQYF.

CDR3 sequence reads: CAIKQGDTDTQYF. The CDR3 coding sequence is TGTGCCATCAAGCAGGGTGACACAGATACGCAGTATTTT. This rearrangement joins TRBV10-3 to TRBJ2-3; D might be TRBD1 (5 bases). This CDR3 has 13 residues. V lost 7 bases, J lost 2 bases, and 10 bases lay in between. Looked up from germline, CDR1 is ENHRY and CDR2 is SYGVKD.

This chain links TRBV7-8 with TRBJ1-2; weak D call: TRBD1 (5 bases). CDR3 size: 15 residues. Germline V gene data show CDR1 as SGHVS and CDR2 as FQNEAQ. Trimming shortened V by 0 bases and J by 8 bases, and 16 bases separated the two germline ends. The CDR3 sequence is CASSLALGTGAGYTF. The CDR3 DNA reads as TGTGCCAGCAGCTTAGCCTTAGGAACAGGTGCCGGCTACACCTTC. Complete variable domain (other parts from reference TRBV7-8 and TRBJ1-2): GAGVSQSPRYKVAKRGQDVALRCDPISGHVSLFWYQQALGQGPEFLTYFQNEAQLDKSGLPSDRFFAERPEGSVSTLKIQRTQQEDSAVYLCASSLALGTGAGYTFGSGTRLTVV.

The chain carries TRBV7-9 and TRBJ1-1, with TRBD1 as a possible D gene (6 bases). Per the germline V gene, CDR1 is SEHNR and CDR2 is FQNEAQ (reference sequence). The germline V and J ends were trimmed by 4 bases and 5 bases, with 14 bases remaining between them. CDR3 length equals 14 residues. The CDR3 DNA is TGTGCCAGCAGCTCGTGGGGGGCTGGTACTGAAGCTTTCTTT. Translation gives CASSSWGAGTEAFF.

The rearrangement links TRBV20-1 to TRBJ1-1; D might be TRBD1 (6 bases). Trimming took 4 bases from V and 7 from J, leaving 13 bases between them. The germline V gene encodes CDR1 DFQATT and CDR2 SNEGSKA (reference sequence). The CDR3 has 12 residues. This CDR3 is CSATGGLGEAFF. In DNA, the CDR3 is TGCAGTGCTACTGGGGGGCTCGGTGAAGCTTTCTTT.

The chain links TRBV7-9 to TRBJ1-6; no reliable D call. Germline values: CDR1 SEHNR, CDR2 FQNEAQ (reference sequence). The germline V and J ends were trimmed by 3 bases and 13 bases, with 16 bases remaining between them. The CDR3 has 14 amino acids. CDR3 in amino acids: CASSLAGRGNPLHF. CDR3 DNA: TGTGCCAGCAGCTTGGCAGGAAGAGGGAATCCCCTCCACTTT.

The chain links TRBV5-6 to TRBJ1-3; possible D gene TRBD1, 5 bases. Germline lookup yields CDR1 SGHDT and CDR2 YYEEEE. The V end was cut by 3 bases, the J end by 0 bases, with 7 bases between. This CDR3 is 14 amino acids long. The chain's CDR3 is CASSSTVSGNTIYF. CDR3 DNA: TGTGCCAGCAGCTCGACAGTCTCTGGAAACACCATATATTTT.